Below, 23 T cell receptor beta chains from the same sample are listed, as sequenced in a study of post-analysis software for immune sequencing data (dated by TCRdb to between 2015 and 2016). What these receptors recognize is not known. Summary of the overall study and its limitations: Patients showed significantly higher frequencies than controls for about 5 TRBV segments, among them TRBV5-6, TRBV5-1 and TRBV20-1.

Libraries came from PCR. The run used an Illumina HiSeq 2500. To reduce PCR and sequencing biases, unique molecular identifiers were built into the TCR beta cDNA libraries. TCRdb handled the public reads itself, with Q25 trimming in fastp and clone calling in MiXCR, and kept productive beta chains. Rows with one shared CDR3 protein collapse into an entry with the most common genes and DNA. The sample has about 260,000 distinct CDR3 sequences on record, about 40% of them singletons. The ten largest clones add up to under 5% of the sample. The sample taken for sequencing was blood. The receptors derive from a girl aged 10 to 17 with multiple sclerosis.

A remark on this clonotype: This may come from a read error, since a much larger clone is one base off. The chain links TRBV6-2 or TRBV6-3 to TRBJ1-2, with D uncertain. CDR1 and CDR2 (germline): MNHEY, SVGEGT. There are 12 residues in the CDR3. The CDR3 DNA reads as TGTACCAGCAGTTACTCAGGCTATGGCTACACCTTC. Residues: CTSSYSGYGYTF.

This clonotype came up a few times. V is TRBV10-3 and J is TRBJ1-6, with a tentative D call TRBD1 (5 bases). Per germline, CDR1 ENHRY and CDR2 SYGVKD. Trimming removed 1 base from V and 9 bases from J, with 10 bases in between. The CDR3 loop spans 14 amino acids. The DNA of the CDR3 is TGTGCCATCAGTGAGTGGGCCCAGGGTTCACCCCTCCACTTT. Translated: CAISEWAQGSPLHF.

This clonotype was observed many times. The CDR3 loop is CATSRDFVETQYF. CDR3 sequence (DNA): TGTGCCACCAGCAGAGATTTTGTAGAGACCCAGTACTTC. V is TRBV15 and J is TRBJ2-5; D is uncertain. The V end was cut by 0 bases, the J end by 4 bases, with 6 bases between. CDR1 is LNHNV and CDR2 is YYDKDF in the germline V gene (reference sequence). CDR3 length: 13 amino acids.

V is TRBV5-5 and J is TRBJ1-3; 7 nucleotides agree with TRBD1. With 0 bases clipped from V and 5 bases from J, the junction kept 5 bases outside the gene matches. Per germline, CDR1 SGHKS and CDR2 YYEKEE (reference sequence). The CDR3 sequence is 15 residues long. CDR3 DNA sequence: TGTGCCAGCAGCTTGGGAGGGGACAGCAGAAACACCATATATTTT. The encoded protein is CASSLGGDSRNTIYF.

The chain employs TRBV4-1 and TRBJ1-3, with 8 bases that match TRBD1. This CDR3 has 16 amino acids. Germline CDR1 MGHRA, CDR2 YSYEKL. V lost 5 bases and J lost 1; bases outside the gene matches: 7. The CDR3 is CASSGRQGQSGNTIYF. The CDR3 DNA follows: TGCGCCAGCAGCGGGCGACAGGGGCAATCTGGAAACACCATATATTTT.

This clonotype was recorded at least ten times. This chain connects TRBV11-2 to TRBJ1-4, with D maybe TRBD1 (6 bases). Germline V gene lookup returns CDR1 SGHAT and CDR2 FQNNGV. There are 13 residues in the CDR3. Trimming took off 8 bases at V and 7 bases at J, with 14 bases between the two ends. The CDR3 reads CASARGYGEKLFF. As DNA, the CDR3 is TGTGCCAGCGCCAGGGGATACGGTGAAAAACTGTTTTTT.

The V and J genes are TRBV6-4 and TRBJ2-1; a weak D match, TRBD2 (5 bases). This CDR3 is 15 amino acids long. Germline CDR1 MRHNA, CDR2 SNTAGT. Deletions cut 6 bases from V and 5 bases from J, with 17 bases between. For the CDR3, the DNA is TGTGCCAGCAGCATTGACTACCATTCAAACAATGAGCAGTTCTTC. Protein: CASSIDYHSNNEQFF.

Regarding this clonotype: A much larger clone lies one base from this, so it may be a read error. The V and J genes are TRBV3-1 and TRBJ2-1; D may be TRBD1 (6 bases). Germline CDR1 reads LGHDT; CDR2 reads YNNKEL (reference sequence). V lost 8 bases and J lost 6, with 11 bases in between. This CDR3 has 12 residues. The CDR3 here is CASGTRGNEQFF. The CDR3 nucleotides are TGTGCCAGCGGGACAAGGGGCAATGAGCAGTTCTTC.

The chain couples TRBV20-1 to TRBJ1-2; TRBD1 is a possible D gene (5 bases). Trimming shortened V by 1 base and J by 0 bases, and 12 bases separated the two germline ends. Germline V gene sequence: CDR1 DFQATT, CDR2 SNEGSKA (reference sequence). The CDR3 loop spans 15 amino acids. The CDR3 region is CSARAPGGANYGYTF. Written as DNA, the CDR3 is TGCAGTGCTAGAGCACCGGGGGGAGCTAACTATGGCTACACCTTC.

This clonotype was observed at least ten times. J is TRBJ2-5 and V is TRBV5-1; D gene uncertain. This CDR3 comprises 13 residues. CDR1 and CDR2 (germline): SGHRS, YFSETQ. The ends were cut back, 6 bases at V and 2 bases at J, with 11 bases in the middle. The CDR3 nucleotides are TGCGCCAGCACCCCCGGCGGACAAGAGACCCAGTACTTC. It is translated as CASTPGGQETQYF.

This sequence joins TRBV20-1 and TRBJ2-7; tentatively, D is TRBD2 (6 bases). In germline, CDR1 is DFQATT, CDR2 SNEGSKA (reference sequence). CDR3 length: 13 amino acids. Trimming pared 3 bases from V and 1 base from J, leaving 10 bases between. For the CDR3, the DNA is TGCAGTGCTAGGGTTGGGACTTCCTACGAGCAGTACTTC. It translates to CSARVGTSYEQYF.

The chain uses TRBV7-9 and TRBJ2-3; TRBD2 matches 14 bases. J lost 2 bases, V lost 6 bases, and 7 bases had no gene match. CDR3 length: 17 residues. CDR1 and CDR2 (germline): SEHNR, FQNEAQ (reference sequence). This chain's CDR3 is CASSSGTSGRITDTQYF. In DNA, the CDR3 is TGTGCCAGCAGTTCCGGGACTAGCGGGAGAATCACAGATACGCAGTATTTT.

The CDR3: CASSSYRTSGGDTQYF. In DNA form, the CDR3 reads TGCGCCAGCAGCTCTTACCGGACTAGCGGGGGGGATACGCAGTATTTT. The J gene is TRBJ2-3, the V gene TRBV4-1; 14 nucleotides agree with TRBD2. The germline V gene has CDR1 MGHRA and CDR2 YSYEKL. Trimming removed 5 bases from V and 6 bases from J; junction bases left unmatched: 7. The CDR3 is 16 residues long.

This clonotype was detected many times. This sequence joins TRBV11-2 and TRBJ2-1, with D tentatively TRBD2 (5 bases). Per the germline V gene, CDR1 is SGHAT and CDR2 is FQNNGV. The CDR3 consists of 17 residues. V was shortened by 6 bases and J by 4 bases, with 22 bases between the two germline ends. CDR3 DNA sequence: TGTGCCAGCAGGGGCCTAGGGAGTGGGTCCTCTTACAATGAGCAGTTCTTC. This sequence encodes CASRGLGSGSSYNEQFF.

This clonotype was detected a few times. The chain recombines TRBV11-2 with TRBJ2-7; a possible D gene is TRBD1 (6 bases). Germline V gene lookup returns CDR1 SGHAT and CDR2 FQNNGV. The CDR3 spans 18 residues. Trimming took off 1 base at V and 7 bases at J, with 26 bases between the two ends. The CDR3 protein is CASSLVRQGIFAYNEQYF. DNA for the CDR3: TGTGCCAGCAGCTTAGTCAGGCAGGGGATATTCGCCTACAATGAGCAGTACTTC.

About this clonotype itself: Being one base from a much bigger clone, this may be a read error. CDR3 residues: CAFKVGPSTDTQYF. The CDR3 DNA reads as TGTGCCTTCAAGGTCGGCCCTAGCACAGATACGCAGTATTTT. This sequence joins TRBV12-3 or TRBV12-4 and TRBJ2-3; D not resolved. V was clipped by 11 bases and J by 0 bases, with 15 bases between them. The CDR3 runs to 14 residues.

The genes are TRBV6-5 and TRBJ2-3; 8 bases map to TRBD1. V was clipped by 2 bases and J by 4 bases; unmatched bases: 5. This CDR3 has 15 residues. Per the germline V gene, CDR1 is MNHEY and CDR2 is SVGAGI. CDR3 bases: TGTGCCAGCAGTTACGGGCAGGGGGCGGCAGATACGCAGTATTTT. Protein sequence: CASSYGQGAADTQYF.

This clonotype was observed a handful of times. This chain connects TRBV15 to TRBJ1-4, with 9 positions matching TRBD1. Germline V gene data show CDR1 as LNHNV and CDR2 as YYDKDF (reference sequence). Trimming removed 5 bases from V and 6 bases from J; junction bases left unmatched: 7. The CDR3 loop spans 15 amino acids. The CDR3 DNA follows: TGTGCCACCAGCGGGGGACAGGGAGGAGATGAAAAACTGTTTTTT. It yields the protein CATSGGQGGDEKLFF.

This chain links TRBV29-1 with TRBJ2-7; no clear D. CDR3 length: 11 residues. Germline CDR1 and CDR2: SQVTM and ANQGSEA. V was clipped by 4 bases and J by 0 bases, with 4 bases between them. The CDR3 loop is CSVVASYEQYF. The CDR3 DNA is TGCAGCGTTGTGGCCTCCTACGAGCAGTACTTC.

This clonotype appeared a few times. A single base separates this from a much larger clone, so it may be a read error. The CDR3 here is CASSYGGGNEQYF. DNA of the CDR3: TGTGCCAGCAGTTACGGAGGGGGCAATGAGCAGTACTTC. The rearrangement links TRBV6-5 to TRBJ2-7, with a possible D match to TRBD1 (7 bases). CDR3 length: 13 amino acids. The V end lost 2 bases, the J end lost 7 bases, and 12 bases lay between the germline ends. Germline V lookup: CDR1 MNHEY, CDR2 SVGAGI.

This clonotype was counted between two and nine times. The chain is built from TRBV28 and TRBJ2-2, with TRBD1 matching over 8 bases. V was pared by 6 bases and J by 3 bases, with 6 bases of the junction left unmatched. The germline CDR1 and CDR2 sequences are MDHEN and SYDVKM. The CDR3 consists of 15 residues. In nucleotides, the CDR3 is TGTGCCAGCAGCCGGACAGGGTTGGACACCGGGGAGCTGTTTTTT. It yields the protein CASSRTGLDTGELFF. The variable domain in full, with the rest retrieved from reference TRBV28 and TRBJ2-2, is DVKVTQSSRYLVKRTGEKVFLECVQDMDHENMFWYRQDPGLGLRLIYFSYDVKMKEKGDIPEGYSVSREKKERFSLILESASTNQTSMYLCASSRTGLDTGELFFGEGSRLTVL.

On this clonotype: A much larger clone lies one base from this, so it may be a read error. V gene TRBV20-1 combines with J gene TRBJ1-2; D gene uncertain. This CDR3 contains 13 residues. Germline CDR1 DFQATT, CDR2 SNEGSKA (reference sequence). The CDR3 region is CSALVVGRDGCTF. CDR3 sequence (DNA): TGCAGTGCCCTGGTCGTAGGGCGGGATGGCTGCACCTTC.

Only one count was recorded for this clonotype. Germline and junction disagree at one end, which may indicate a read error. This chain uses TRBV14 with TRBJ1-1; no definite D call. This CDR3 comprises 16 residues. Germline lookup yields CDR1 SGHDN and CDR2 FVKESK. The CDR3 DNA follows: TGTGCCGGCAGCCAAGATCTGGCGGGCGGGCCCTCTGAAGCTTTCTTT. Encoded protein: CAGSQDLAGGPSEAFF.